A selection of T cell receptor beta chains follows, all from one sample in a study of CD8 T cells in ankylosing spondylitis. From the 5' RACE reads, TCRdb called clonotypes with MiXCR, one entry per CDR3 protein. The sample consists of about 210,000 distinct CDR3 sequences, approximately 7.4% of them appearing once. The sequenced sample consisted of blood, either unsorted or a sorted T cell fraction (not recorded which). The receptors here all came from a male donor with ankylosing spondylitis. The CDR3 runs from the conserved cysteine through the conserved F or W.

v_gene	j_gene	CDR3aa
TRBV19	TRBJ2-2	CASRVKDRGPNTGELFF
TRBV4-3	TRBJ2-7	CASSQESAGAYEQYF
TRBV6-7	TRBJ2-7	CASKQFPSAYEQYF
TRBV7-9	TRBJ2-7	CASSLSSGYSSYEQYF
TRBV2	TRBJ1-1	CASRDEAQAFF
TRBV2	TRBJ2-2	CASRGVAGRGNTGELFF
TRBV6-2/TRBV6-3	TRBJ2-1	CASSYFRTGGIYNEQFF
TRBV6-5	TRBJ2-7	CASSYAQGGSYEQYF
TRBV19	TRBJ2-1	CASSIEGTYNEQFF
TRBV5-6	TRBJ2-2	CASSRSGTAYTGELFF
TRBV5-6	TRBJ2-7	CASSLGTAGEQYF
TRBV28	TRBJ1-1	CASSLLGPSAEAFF
TRBV5-8	TRBJ2-5	CASSTDRGQETQYF
TRBV4-3	TRBJ2-5	CASSHDKTGGAETQYF
TRBV20-1	TRBJ2-7	CSARAASGNEQYF
TRBV29-1	TRBJ1-3	CSVRGDGSSGNTIYF
TRBV12-5	TRBJ2-7	CASAHSDSVFYEQYF
TRBV6-5	TRBJ1-1	CASSYSGSTTEAFF
TRBV7-9	TRBJ2-1	CASLPILTYNEQFF
TRBV27	TRBJ1-4	CASNPTGGNEKLFF
TRBV25-1	TRBJ2-3	CASSESAGGNTDTQYF
TRBV19	TRBJ1-5	CASMQGNQPQHF
TRBV13	TRBJ1-6	CASSGQGGTNSPLHF
TRBV7-9	TRBJ2-7	CASSPRPSYEQYF
TRBV15	TRBJ1-1	CATSRGFTEAFF
TRBV28	TRBJ2-3	CASRVGEGADTQYF
TRBV5-1	TRBJ1-2	CASSPDGTMGYTF
TRBV20-1	TRBJ1-1	CSARDPEGTDGFEAFF
TRBV4-3	TRBJ2-1	CASSPGLAGRAYNEQFF
TRBV28	TRBJ2-5	CASSSGGQETQYF
TRBV4-3	TRBJ2-3	CASSQILSPRGDTQYF
TRBV28	TRBJ2-5	CASSLEGTSRETQYF
TRBV12-3/TRBV12-4	TRBJ1-2	CASSRDGGHYGYTF
TRBV20-1	TRBJ1-5	CSARVPLIGGNQPQHF
TRBV7-6	TRBJ1-6	CASSPEWEFNSPLHF
TRBV4-3	TRBJ2-5	CASSQDHGRAWETQYF
TRBV15	TRBJ2-7	CATGPTEGDEQYF
TRBV19	TRBJ1-2	CASLDGGYGYTF
TRBV27	TRBJ2-7	CASSFFSGYEQYF
TRBV4-3	TRBJ1-1	CASSQAKGTEAFF
TRBV6-1	TRBJ1-6	CASSLPGQGYRNSPLHF
TRBV4-1	TRBJ2-3	CASSQVQVTDTQYF
TRBV12-3/TRBV12-4	TRBJ2-1	CASNSGTYNEQFF
TRBV12-3/TRBV12-4	TRBJ2-2	CASSWTLRDRDGTGELFF
TRBV6-2/TRBV6-3	TRBJ1-1	CASSHDRVSAEAFF